The T cell receptor beta chain under discussion was sequenced for a study of shared clonotypes between healthy human individuals. Looking at the study overall: Every donor yielded three CD4 naive, three CD4 memory, two CD8 naive and one CD8 memory plate. Study results and limitations: Donor scarcity curtailed the genetic and exposure-history diversity represented herein. Relative to memory subsets, naive subsets generally showed larger estimated richness.

Libraries were prepared by immunoSEQ multiplex PCR; TCRdb keeps only in-frame clonotypes and omits some of them. The sample yields 2 million or so clones, just under 95% seen once. Terminally differentiated effector memory CD45RA+ cells were excluded by CCR7 positive selection of CD45RO-negative cells. As concerns this clone: What it recognizes is unknown. The sample has other DNA sequences that encode this CDR3 too.

Per the germline V gene, CDR1 is PRHDT and CDR2 is FYEKMQ (reference sequence). Trimming stripped 5 bases from V and 0 bases from J, with 8 bases between. The CDR3 is 13 residues long. This sequence joins TRBV13 and TRBJ2-7; D may match TRBD1 or TRBD2 (5 bases each). The sample consisted of naive CD8+ T cells sorted from blood. This TCR was sampled from a young man in good health. This CDR3 is CASSPGSSYEQYF. As DNA, the CDR3 is TGTGCCAGCAGCCCAGGGAGCTCCTACGAGCAGTACTTC.